These 17 T cell receptor beta chains came from one sample sequenced in a study of blood T cell repertoires in COVID-19. Repertoires were generated with immunoSEQ multiplex PCR, while TCRdb's copy carries only in-frame clones and drops some. The sample shows tens of thousands of clones, around 90% of them seen only once. What was sequenced was peripheral blood. The receptors stem from a human donor in a cohort sampled during active COVID-19.

The J gene is TRBJ1-2, the V gene TRBV4-3; unclear D gene. Trimming took off 1 base at V and 4 bases at J, with 16 bases between the two ends. Germline CDR1 and CDR2: LGHNA and YSLEER. This CDR3 has 16 amino acids. In nucleotides, the CDR3 is TGCGCCAGCAGCCAAGTCGCTGCGATGGGGAGCTATGGCTACACCTTC. It codes for CASSQVAAMGSYGYTF.

The V call is TRBV6-1, the J call TRBJ2-7, with D tentatively TRBD2 (6 bases). CDR1 is MNHNS and CDR2 is SASEGT in the germline V gene. This CDR3 has 16 residues. The germline V and J ends were trimmed by 4 bases and 4 bases, with 20 bases remaining between them. CDR3 protein: CASSARDFSNLYEQYF. In DNA form, the CDR3 reads TGTGCCAGCAGTGCCCGGGACTTCAGCAACCTGTACGAGCAGTACTTC.

The chain couples TRBV28 to TRBJ1-5; tentative D call: TRBD1 (5 bases). CDR1 and CDR2 from the germline V gene are MDHEN and SYDVKM. V dropped 8 bases and J dropped 9 bases, with 20 bases sitting between them. This CDR3 is built from 14 residues. The CDR3 DNA reads as TGTGCCAGCGACGCCCCAGGGTCAGGGCGGCCCCAGCATTTT. Translating gives CASDAPGSGRPQHF.

This clone has just a few counts. V usage is TRBV5-1 and J usage is TRBJ1-6; 10 bases line up with TRBD1. Trimming took 4 bases from V and 6 from J; bases not matched to a gene: 4. Germline V CDR1 and CDR2: SGHRS, YFSETQ. There are 15 residues in the CDR3. For the CDR3, the DNA is TGCGCCAGCAGCCTGAGGACAGGGGGTAATTCACCCCTCCACTTT. Its translation is CASSLRTGGNSPLHF.

This clone was recorded once. This chain connects TRBV5-1 to TRBJ2-3; 11 bases fit TRBD2. This CDR3 has 18 amino acids. V dropped 4 bases and J dropped 3; count of bases not matched to a gene: 13. Germline lookup yields CDR1 SGHRS and CDR2 YFSETQ. CDR3 in amino acids: CASSPLLAGVGVTDTQYF. Here the CDR3 DNA reads TGCGCCAGCAGCCCCCTACTAGCGGGAGTGGGTGTTACAGATACGCAGTATTTT.

The genes are TRBV7-9 and TRBJ2-2; 7 bases line up with TRBD1. The V and J ends lost 6 bases and 0 bases, in that order; junction bases with no gene match: 4. The length of the CDR3 is 15 residues. Germline V gene data show CDR1 as SEHNR and CDR2 as FQNEAQ (reference sequence). DNA for the CDR3: TGTGCCAGCAGACCGGGACAGACGAACACCGGGGAGCTGTTTTTT. Translation: CASRPGQTNTGELFF.

This chain links TRBV5-1 with TRBJ1-2; tentative D call: TRBD1 (5 bases). Germline CDR1 SGHRS, CDR2 YFSETQ. V lost 4 bases and J lost 2, with 15 bases in between. The CDR3 loop spans 15 amino acids. DNA of the CDR3: TGCGCCAGCAGCCGGGCGGGGGACCGGAACTATGGCTACACCTTC. Translation: CASSRAGDRNYGYTF.

This sequence joins TRBV5-1 and TRBJ2-3, with D unresolved. CDR1 is SGHRS and CDR2 is YFSETQ in the germline V gene. This CDR3 is built from 16 residues. V was clipped by 0 bases and J by 6 bases, with 17 bases between them. CDR3 sequence: CASSLGPLVAADTQYF. The DNA for the CDR3 is TGCGCCAGCAGCTTGGGGCCCCTGGTTGCGGCGGATACGCAGTATTTT.

The chain carries TRBV5-1 and TRBJ2-7, with 8 positions matching TRBD1. Germline CDR1 and CDR2: SGHRS and YFSETQ. The junction had 7 bases not matched to a gene; V was cut back by 4 bases and J by 1 base. The CDR3 consists of 15 residues. In nucleotides, the CDR3 is TGCGCCAGCAGCCCGGGACAGGAAGGGTCCTACGAGCAGTACTTC. This translates into CASSPGQEGSYEQYF.

V gene TRBV24-1 combines with J gene TRBJ2-1; TRBD1 agrees at 8 bases. The CDR3 is 13 residues long. The V gene's germline CDR1 is KGHDR and CDR2 SFDVKD. V trimming: 6 bases; J trimming: 7 bases; junction bases outside the gene matches: 4. Written as DNA, the CDR3 is TGTGCCACCAGTCCCAGGGGGCAGAATGAGCAGTTCTTC. Its protein product is CATSPRGQNEQFF.

The rearrangement uses TRBV24-1 and TRBJ2-7; 14 nucleotides line up with TRBD2. CDR1 is KGHDR, CDR2 SFDVKD, per germline. The length of the CDR3 is 13 residues. J was trimmed by 7 bases and V by 9 bases; bases with no gene match: 4. The CDR3: CATAGLAGAEQYF. The CDR3 DNA reads TGTGCCACCGCGGGACTAGCGGGAGCTGAGCAGTACTTC.

J is TRBJ2-7 and V is TRBV2; tentatively, D is TRBD2 (5 bases). Trimming pared 6 bases from V and 2 bases from J, leaving 8 bases between. The germline CDR1 and CDR2 sequences are SNHLY and FYNNEI. This CDR3 spans 12 amino acids. CDR3 in amino acids: CASRASTYEQYF. The CDR3 DNA is TGTGCCAGCAGGGCTAGCACCTACGAGCAGTACTTC.

This chain joins TRBV5-4 and TRBJ1-3; D possibly corresponds to TRBD1 (6 bases). The V end was cut by 3 bases, the J end by 3 bases, with 10 bases between. This CDR3 is built from 14 residues. Germline assignment: CDR1 SGHNT and CDR2 YYREEE (reference sequence). The CDR3 DNA is TGTGCCAGCAGCTACGACAGGTTTGGAAACACCATATATTTT. Amino acid sequence: CASSYDRFGNTIYF.

V usage is TRBV9 and J usage is TRBJ1-2; D perhaps matches TRBD1 (6 bases). The CDR3 has 14 amino acids. Germline assignment: CDR1 SGDLS and CDR2 YYNGEE. The V end was cut by 3 bases, the J end by 6 bases, with 15 bases between. The CDR3 sequence: CASSEQGDRDGYTF. CDR3 DNA sequence: TGTGCCAGCAGCGAACAGGGTGATCGCGATGGCTACACCTTC.

The chain is built from TRBV30 and TRBJ1-3; no firm D call. In germline, CDR1 is GTSNPN, CDR2 SVGIG (reference sequence). V lost 0 bases, J lost 7 bases, and 4 bases lay in between. CDR3 length: 11 amino acids. As DNA, the CDR3 is TGTGCCTGGAGTGTACGGAACACCATATATTTT. Its translation: CAWSVRNTIYF.

This chain connects TRBV7-2 to TRBJ2-7, with 7 bases matching TRBD1. The CDR3 contains 18 residues. V was pared by 1 base and J by 2 bases, with 14 bases of the junction left unmatched. Germline CDR1 SGHTA, CDR2 FQGNSA. CDR3 sequence (DNA): TGTGCCAGCAGCTTAGGGGGGCCAGACAGGGCCCGGCCCTACGAGCAGTACTTC. Its protein product is CASSLGGPDRARPYEQYF.

The chain uses TRBV4-3 and TRBJ1-6, with 8 bases that match TRBD1. The J segment lost 5 bases and the V segment lost 2 bases, leaving 5 bases of the junction unmatched. The CDR3 runs to 16 residues. Looked up from germline, CDR1 is LGHNA and CDR2 is YSLEER. In DNA, the CDR3 is TGCGCCAGCAGCCAACTCGGGGACAGGAATAATTCACCCCTCCACTTT. It codes for CASSQLGDRNNSPLHF.